A single sample gave rise to the 26 T cell receptor beta chains below, sequenced in a study of CD8+ T cells in alopecia areata (dated by TCRdb to 2016 to 2019). The sample's time point label is to be understood as: baseline before oral tofacitinib. Library creation used the immunoSEQ multiplex PCR assay. For TCR sequencing, RNA was extracted from every sample and reverse transcribed into cDNA to serve as template. TCRdb provides this immuneACCESS table in a form limited to in-frame rearrangements. Some clones are lacking; in checked studies, under half of them reflect an unresolved V gene, and why the rest are absent is not known. Within this sample are about 150,000 clones, with 58% of them counted one time only. The ten largest clones represent under 7.5% of the sample. The sample consisted of CD4+ T cells sorted from blood, taken at week 0. These receptors all come from a human donor with alopecia areata.

The J gene is TRBJ2-5, the V gene TRBV5-1; 9 bases fit TRBD1. The CDR3 totals 13 residues. With V trimmed by 4 bases and J by 2 bases, 0 bases remained unmatched. The germline V gene encodes CDR1 SGHRS and CDR2 YFSETQ. The CDR3 coding sequence is TGCGCCAGCAGCGGGACAGGGCAAGAGACCCAGTACTTC. Protein: CASSGTGQETQYF.

As DNA, the CDR3 is TGTGCCAGCAGCCCCAGGACAGGAACGAACACTGAAGCTTTCTTT. Protein product: CASSPRTGTNTEAFF. This chain connects TRBV27 to TRBJ1-1; 7 nucleotides match TRBD1. After removal of 6 bases from V and 1 base from J, the junction contained 8 bases not matched to a gene. CDR3 length: 15 amino acids. Germline assignment: CDR1 MNHEY and CDR2 SMNVEV (reference sequence).

The sample holds one count of this clone. CDR3 in amino acids: CAWSVLGRTLLHF. Written as DNA, the CDR3 is TGTGCCTGGAGTGTACTTGGCAGGACCCTCCTCCACTTT. The rearrangement links TRBV30 to TRBJ1-6; no definite D call. Germline values: CDR1 GTSNPN, CDR2 SVGIG (reference sequence). V lost 0 bases and J lost 15, with 15 bases in between. The CDR3 totals 13 residues.

CDR3 sequence reads: CASSIRALAKNIQYF. The CDR3 nucleotides are TGTGCCAGTAGTATTCGGGCTCTAGCCAAAAACATTCAGTACTTC. The chain links TRBV19 to TRBJ2-4, with D uncertain. Germline-derived CDR1 and CDR2 are LNHDA and SQIVND (reference sequence). This CDR3 contains 15 residues. V dropped 3 bases and J dropped 0 bases, with 9 bases sitting between them.

The gene calls are TRBV10-3 and TRBJ2-7, with 7 nucleotides matching TRBD1. This CDR3 comprises 12 residues. V lost 8 bases and J lost 0; bases outside the gene matches: 1. Germline values: CDR1 ENHRY, CDR2 SYGVKD. CDR3 nucleotides: TGTGCCATCGGACAGGACTCCTACGAGCAGTACTTC. This translates into CAIGQDSYEQYF.

This clone showed up just a few times. The chain has TRBV10-3 and TRBJ1-2, with 7 bases aligning to TRBD1. V was pared by 8 bases and J by 6 bases, with 12 bases of the junction left unmatched. CDR3 length equals 14 residues. Germline lookup yields CDR1 ENHRY and CDR2 SYGVKD. DNA for the CDR3: TGTGCCATCGGGGAATACAGGGGATCAAATGGCTACACCTTC. Amino acids: CAIGEYRGSNGYTF.

This clone was seen only a few times. The chain couples TRBV7-9 to TRBJ2-2, with no clear D. Germline lookup yields CDR1 SEHNR and CDR2 FQNEAQ (reference sequence). V dropped 2 bases and J dropped 0 bases, with 10 bases sitting between them. The CDR3 totals 16 residues. CDR3 region: CASSLTRFANTGELFF. CDR3 in DNA: TGTGCCAGCAGCTTAACGCGGTTCGCGAACACCGGGGAGCTGTTTTTT.

V gene TRBV9 combines with J gene TRBJ2-5, with a tentative D call TRBD2 (6 bases). Germline CDR1 SGDLS, CDR2 YYNGEE. The CDR3 loop spans 15 amino acids. Trimming pared 0 bases from V and 4 bases from J, leaving 13 bases between. Here the CDR3 DNA reads TGTGCCAGCAGCGTAGCTCCCGGGAGAGGAGAGACCCAGTACTTC. It encodes CASSVAPGRGETQYF.

Only a few counts were recorded for this clone. The chain recombines TRBV4-1 with TRBJ2-1, with 7 positions matching TRBD1. The V segment lost 3 bases and the J segment 2 bases; nucleotides outside the gene matches: 4. CDR1 and CDR2 (germline): MGHRA, YSYEKL. The CDR3 totals 15 residues. This chain's CDR3 is CASSQAGTAYNEQFF. The CDR3, as DNA: TGCGCCAGCAGCCAGGCCGGGACAGCCTACAATGAGCAGTTCTTC.

The gene calls are TRBV30 and TRBJ1-6, with 7 bases matching TRBD1. V trimming: 0 bases; J trimming: 7 bases; junction bases outside the gene matches: 6. CDR3 size: 15 residues. Germline V gene sequence: CDR1 GTSNPN, CDR2 SVGIG (reference sequence). This CDR3 reads CAWSVVAGGNSPLHF. The DNA of the CDR3 is TGTGCCTGGAGTGTAGTCGCAGGGGGGAATTCACCCCTCCACTTT.

V gene TRBV30 combines with J gene TRBJ2-5; the D gene is possibly TRBD1 (5 bases). The CDR3 totals 17 residues. Germline CDR1 GTSNPN, CDR2 SVGIG (reference sequence). The V and J ends lost 3 bases and 5 bases respectively, with 25 bases between them. CDR3 amino acids: CAWRVPARRQLGETQYF. CDR3 DNA: TGTGCCTGGAGGGTACCCGCCCGCCGACAGTTAGGGGAGACCCAGTACTTC.

The V gene is TRBV15, the J gene TRBJ1-3; D remains unclear. Deletions cut 1 base from V and 0 bases from J, with 4 bases between. This CDR3 has 14 amino acids. Looked up from germline, CDR1 is LNHNV and CDR2 is YYDKDF (reference sequence). CDR3: CATSRGGSGNTIYF. The CDR3 bases are TGTGCCACCAGCAGAGGAGGCTCTGGAAACACCATATATTTT. Together with reference TRBV15 and TRBJ1-3, the CDR3 gives the full variable domain: DAMVIQNPRYQVTQFGKPVTLSCSQTLNHNVMYWYQQKSSQAPKLLFHYYDKDFNNEADTPDNFQSRRPNTSFCFLDIRSPGLGDTAMYLCATSRGGSGNTIYFGEGSWLTVV.

The CDR3 here is CASSSPNRGRYEQYF. The CDR3 nucleotides are TGCGCCAGCAGCTCCCCTAACAGGGGCAGGTACGAGCAGTACTTC. V gene TRBV5-1 combines with J gene TRBJ2-7, with 7 bases that match TRBD1. There are 15 residues in the CDR3. The J segment lost 4 bases and the V segment lost 3 bases, leaving 10 bases of the junction unmatched. Germline V gene lookup returns CDR1 SGHRS and CDR2 YFSETQ.

This chain links TRBV7-9 with TRBJ2-5; 12 bases match TRBD2. V gave up 5 bases and J gave up 6 bases; unmatched junction bases: 7. This CDR3 contains 15 residues. CDR1 SEHNR and CDR2 FQNEAQ come from the germline V gene (reference sequence). The CDR3 DNA reads as TGTGCCAGCAGCGCTAGCGGGGGGGCGACTAAGACCCAGTACTTC. Its protein product is CASSASGGATKTQYF.

The chain carries TRBV2 and TRBJ1-1, with D unclear. Germline CDR1 is SNHLY and CDR2 is FYNNEI. The V end was cut by 6 bases, the J end by 0 bases, with 14 bases between. The CDR3 covers 15 residues. The CDR3 reads CASRVGETLNTEAFF. The CDR3 coding sequence is TGTGCCAGCAGGGTCGGTGAGACACTGAACACTGAAGCTTTCTTT.

The sample holds one count of this clone. This chain links TRBV7-2 with TRBJ1-1, with 8 bases identical to TRBD1. V trimming: 5 bases; J trimming: 4 bases; junction bases outside the gene matches: 9. There are 15 residues in the CDR3. Germline V CDR1 and CDR2: SGHTA, FQGNSA. The DNA for the CDR3 is TGTGCCAGCAGCAGAGGACAGGGATGGGGCACTGAAGCTTTCTTT. Translated: CASSRGQGWGTEAFF.

This chain connects TRBV7-9 to TRBJ2-2; no definite D call. Trimming took off 4 bases at V and 0 bases at J, with 6 bases between the two ends. CDR1 and CDR2 from the germline V gene are SEHNR and FQNEAQ (reference sequence). The CDR3 length is 14 residues. The CDR3 nucleotides read TGTGCCAGCAGCTCAGGCTCGAACACCGGGGAGCTGTTTTTT. Encoded protein: CASSSGSNTGELFF.

J is TRBJ2-3 and V is TRBV25-1, with a possible D match to TRBD1 (6 bases). The CDR3 is 13 residues long. Trimming pared 1 base from V and 11 bases from J, leaving 13 bases between. The germline CDR1 and CDR2 sequences are MGHDK and SYGVNS. The CDR3 nucleotides read TGTGCCAGCAGTGAATTAGGGGGTGCCATGCAGTATTTT. Protein sequence: CASSELGGAMQYF.

The CDR3 nucleotides read TGCGCCAGCAGCTTGGCGGGGCGTTCCTACGAGCAGTACTTC. Amino acids: CASSLAGRSYEQYF. The V and J genes are TRBV5-1 and TRBJ2-7; the D call may be TRBD1 or TRBD2 (5 bases each). The germline CDR1 and CDR2 sequences are SGHRS and YFSETQ. The CDR3 totals 14 residues. The ends were cut back, 0 bases at V and 1 base at J, with 8 bases in the middle.

The table lists this clone with a few counts. In nucleotides, the CDR3 is TGTGCCAGCAGTTACGAAGGCTCCTCGTCGTATGATGAGCAGTTCTTC. Its translation is CASSYEGSSSYDEQFF. The genes are TRBV6-6 and TRBJ2-1; D remains unclear. The CDR3 is 16 residues long. Trimming left V 2 bases short and J 8 bases short, with 19 bases between. CDR1 is MNHNY and CDR2 is SVGAGI in the germline V gene (reference sequence).

The chain couples TRBV6-5 to TRBJ2-3; possible D gene TRBD1, 5 bases. V was cut by 6 bases and J by 5 bases, with 12 bases left in between. The V gene's germline CDR1 is MNHEY and CDR2 SVGAGI. The CDR3 sequence is 13 residues long. CDR3 sequence reads: CASRGQGRDTQYF. As DNA, the CDR3 is TGTGCCAGCAGAGGGCAGGGAAGAGATACGCAGTATTTT.

The V and J genes are TRBV30 and TRBJ1-2; unclear D gene. The CDR3 spans 12 residues. The V end was cut by 0 bases, the J end by 4 bases, with 6 bases between. Per germline, CDR1 GTSNPN and CDR2 SVGIG (reference sequence). The CDR3 bases are TGTGCCTGGAGTGTAGGGCCCTATGGCTACACCTTC. It codes for CAWSVGPYGYTF.

The gene calls are TRBV27 and TRBJ2-5; a weak D match, TRBD2 (5 bases). CDR1 MNHEY and CDR2 SMNVEV come from the germline V gene (reference sequence). The length of the CDR3 is 13 residues. V gave up 5 bases and J gave up 4 bases, with 11 bases separating them. The CDR3 loop reads CASSMRVRETQYF. DNA for the CDR3: TGTGCCAGCAGTATGAGGGTGAGAGAGACCCAGTACTTC.

The genes are TRBV7-9 and TRBJ1-5; no reliable D call. The germline V gene has CDR1 SEHNR and CDR2 FQNEAQ (reference sequence). The CDR3 consists of 13 residues. The germline V and J ends were trimmed by 5 bases and 5 bases, with 10 bases remaining between them. The CDR3 coding sequence is TGTGCCAGCAGCCAAACGGTGGATCAGCCCCAGCATTTT. Its protein is CASSQTVDQPQHF.

This chain uses TRBV5-4 with TRBJ1-2, with a possible D match to TRBD1 (5 bases). Trimming cost V 3 bases and J 2 bases, with 14 bases left between them. The CDR3 covers 15 residues. Germline V gene lookup returns CDR1 SGHNT and CDR2 YYREEE (reference sequence). This chain's CDR3 is CASSSGLGGNYGYTF. CDR3 coding DNA: TGTGCCAGCAGCTCCGGTCTTGGGGGGAACTATGGCTACACCTTC.

This chain joins TRBV11-2 and TRBJ2-5, with D possibly matching TRBD2 (5 bases). V dropped 0 bases and J dropped 7 bases, with 9 bases sitting between them. This CDR3 is 13 amino acids long. The V gene's germline CDR1 is SGHAT and CDR2 FQNNGV. Here the CDR3 reads CASSLEGGGTQYF. The CDR3 DNA reads TGTGCCAGCAGCTTAGAAGGAGGAGGGACCCAGTACTTC.